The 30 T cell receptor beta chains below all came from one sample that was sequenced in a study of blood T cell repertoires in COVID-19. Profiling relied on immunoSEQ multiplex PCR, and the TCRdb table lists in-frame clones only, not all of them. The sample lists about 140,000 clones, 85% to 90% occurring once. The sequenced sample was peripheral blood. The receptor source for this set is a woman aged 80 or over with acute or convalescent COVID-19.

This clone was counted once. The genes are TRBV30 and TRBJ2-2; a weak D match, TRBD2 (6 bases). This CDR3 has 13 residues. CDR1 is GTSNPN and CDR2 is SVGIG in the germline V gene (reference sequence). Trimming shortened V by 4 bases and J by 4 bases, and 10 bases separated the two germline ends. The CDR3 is CAWTLGSTGELFF. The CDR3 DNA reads TGTGCCTGGACCCTCGGGAGCACCGGGGAGCTGTTTTTT.

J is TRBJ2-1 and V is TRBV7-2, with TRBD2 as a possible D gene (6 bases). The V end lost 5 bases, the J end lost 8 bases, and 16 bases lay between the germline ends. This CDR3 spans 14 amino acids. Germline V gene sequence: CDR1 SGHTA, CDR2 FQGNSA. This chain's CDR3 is CASSRRLGVDEQFF. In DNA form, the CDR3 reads TGTGCCAGCAGCCGCAGACTAGGCGTGGATGAGCAGTTCTTC. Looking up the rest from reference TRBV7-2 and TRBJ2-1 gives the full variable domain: GAGVSQSPSNKVTEKGKDVELRCDPISGHTALYWYRQSLGQGLEFLIYFQGNSAPDKSGLPSDRFSAERTGGSVSTLTIQRTQQEDSAVYLCASSRRLGVDEQFFGPGTRLTVL.

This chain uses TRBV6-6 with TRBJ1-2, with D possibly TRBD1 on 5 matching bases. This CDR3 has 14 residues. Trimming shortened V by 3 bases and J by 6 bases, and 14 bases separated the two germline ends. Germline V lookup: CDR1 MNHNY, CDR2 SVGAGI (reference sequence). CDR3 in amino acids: CASSYGAWGDGYTF. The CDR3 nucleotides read TGTGCCAGCAGTTATGGGGCATGGGGGGATGGCTACACCTTC.

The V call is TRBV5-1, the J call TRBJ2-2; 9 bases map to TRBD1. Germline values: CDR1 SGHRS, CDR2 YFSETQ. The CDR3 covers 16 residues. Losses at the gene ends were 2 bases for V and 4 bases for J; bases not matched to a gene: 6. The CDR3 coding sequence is TGCGCCAGCAGCTTAGTAGGACAGGGGACCACCGGGGAGCTGTTTTTT. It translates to CASSLVGQGTTGELFF.

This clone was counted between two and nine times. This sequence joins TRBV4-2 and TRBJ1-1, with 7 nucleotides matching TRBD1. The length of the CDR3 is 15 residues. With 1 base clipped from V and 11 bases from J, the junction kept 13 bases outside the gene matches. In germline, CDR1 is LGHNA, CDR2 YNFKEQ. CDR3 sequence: CASSQAGQDALSAFF. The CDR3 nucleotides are TGTGCCAGCAGCCAAGCCGGACAGGATGCCCTGAGTGCTTTCTTT.

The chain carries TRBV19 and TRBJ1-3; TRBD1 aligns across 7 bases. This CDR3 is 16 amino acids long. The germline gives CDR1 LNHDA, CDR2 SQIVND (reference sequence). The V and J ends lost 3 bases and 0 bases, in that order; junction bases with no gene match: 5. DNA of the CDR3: TGTGCCAGTAGTATCGACAGGGCACCCTCTGGAAACACCATATATTTT. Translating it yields CASSIDRAPSGNTIYF.

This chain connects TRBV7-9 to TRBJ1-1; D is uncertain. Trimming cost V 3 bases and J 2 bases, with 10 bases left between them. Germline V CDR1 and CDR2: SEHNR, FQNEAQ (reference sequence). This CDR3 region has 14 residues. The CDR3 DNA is TGTGCCAGCAGCTTCCCCGGTTTCAACACTGAAGCTTTCTTT. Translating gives CASSFPGFNTEAFF.

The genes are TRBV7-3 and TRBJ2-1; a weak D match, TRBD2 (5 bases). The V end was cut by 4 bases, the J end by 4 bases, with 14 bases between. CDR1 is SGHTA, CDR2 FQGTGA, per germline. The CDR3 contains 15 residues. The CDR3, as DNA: TGTGCCAGCAGCTCGGACTCAGCCGGATACAATGAGCAGTTCTTC. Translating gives CASSSDSAGYNEQFF.

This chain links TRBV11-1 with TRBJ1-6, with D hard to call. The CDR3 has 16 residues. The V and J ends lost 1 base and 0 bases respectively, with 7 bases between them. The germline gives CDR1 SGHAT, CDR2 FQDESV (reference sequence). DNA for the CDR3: TGTGCCAGCAGCTTAGACAGTCCCTCCTATAATTCACCCCTCCACTTT. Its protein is CASSLDSPSYNSPLHF. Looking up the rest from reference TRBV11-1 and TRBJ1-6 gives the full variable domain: EAEVAQSPRYKITEKSQAVAFWCDPISGHATLYWYRQILGQGPELLVQFQDESVVDDSQLPKDRFSAERLKGVDSTLKIQPAELGDSAMYLCASSLDSPSYNSPLHFGNGTRLTVT.

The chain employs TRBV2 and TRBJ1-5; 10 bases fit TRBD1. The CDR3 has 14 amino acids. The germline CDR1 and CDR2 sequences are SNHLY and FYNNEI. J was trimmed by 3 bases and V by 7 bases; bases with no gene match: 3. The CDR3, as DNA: TGTGCCAGCACCGGGACAGGGGACAATCAGCCCCAGCATTTT. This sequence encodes CASTGTGDNQPQHF.

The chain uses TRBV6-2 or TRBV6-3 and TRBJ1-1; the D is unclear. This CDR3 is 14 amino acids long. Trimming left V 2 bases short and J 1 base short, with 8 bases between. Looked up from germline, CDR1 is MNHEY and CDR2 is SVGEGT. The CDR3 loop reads CASSYGLGNTEAFF. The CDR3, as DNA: TGTGCCAGCAGTTACGGGCTCGGGAACACTGAAGCTTTCTTT.

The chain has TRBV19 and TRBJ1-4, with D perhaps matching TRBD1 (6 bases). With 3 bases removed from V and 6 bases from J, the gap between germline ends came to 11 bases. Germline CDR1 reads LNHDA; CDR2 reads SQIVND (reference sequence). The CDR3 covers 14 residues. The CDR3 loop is CASSMGGGDEKLFF. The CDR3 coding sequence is TGTGCCAGTAGTATGGGGGGGGGCGATGAAAAACTGTTTTTT.

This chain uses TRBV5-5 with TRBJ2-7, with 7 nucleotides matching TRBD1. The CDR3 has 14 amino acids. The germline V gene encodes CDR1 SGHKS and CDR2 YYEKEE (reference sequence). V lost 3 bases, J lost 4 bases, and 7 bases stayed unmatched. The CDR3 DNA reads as TGTGCCAGCAGCTCGACAGGGTGGGCGTACGAGCAGTACTTC. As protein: CASSSTGWAYEQYF.

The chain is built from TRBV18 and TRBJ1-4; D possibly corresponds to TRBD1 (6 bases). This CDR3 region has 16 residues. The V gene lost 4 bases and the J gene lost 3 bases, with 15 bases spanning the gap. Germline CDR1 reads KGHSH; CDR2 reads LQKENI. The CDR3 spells CASSLLQQGPNEKLFF. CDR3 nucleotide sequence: TGTGCCAGCTCACTACTCCAACAGGGTCCTAATGAAAAACTGTTTTTT.

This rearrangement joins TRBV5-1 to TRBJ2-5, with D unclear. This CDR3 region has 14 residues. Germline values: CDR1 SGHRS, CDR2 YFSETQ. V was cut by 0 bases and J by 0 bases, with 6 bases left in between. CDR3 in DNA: TGCGCCAGCAGCTTGGGTGCGAACCAAGAGACCCAGTACTTC. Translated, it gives CASSLGANQETQYF.

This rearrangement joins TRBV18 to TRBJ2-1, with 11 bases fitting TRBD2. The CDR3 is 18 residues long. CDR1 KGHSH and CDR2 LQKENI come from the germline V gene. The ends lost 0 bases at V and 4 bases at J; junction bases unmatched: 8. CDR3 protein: CASSPPRGLAGGYNEQFF. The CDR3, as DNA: TGTGCCAGCTCACCACCCCGGGGCCTAGCGGGGGGTTACAATGAGCAGTTCTTC.

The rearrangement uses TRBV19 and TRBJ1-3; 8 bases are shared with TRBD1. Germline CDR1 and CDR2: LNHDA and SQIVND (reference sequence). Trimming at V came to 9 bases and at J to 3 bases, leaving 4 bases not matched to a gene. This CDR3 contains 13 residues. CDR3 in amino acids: CASSRGLGNTIYF. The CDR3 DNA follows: TGTGCCAGCAGCAGGGGGCTTGGAAACACCATATATTTT. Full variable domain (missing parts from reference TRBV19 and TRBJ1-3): DGGITQSPKYLFRKEGQNVTLSCEQNLNHDAMYWYRQDPGQGLRLIYYSQIVNDFQKGDIAEGYSVSREKKESFPLTVTSAQKNPTAFYLCASSRGLGNTIYFGEGSWLTVV.

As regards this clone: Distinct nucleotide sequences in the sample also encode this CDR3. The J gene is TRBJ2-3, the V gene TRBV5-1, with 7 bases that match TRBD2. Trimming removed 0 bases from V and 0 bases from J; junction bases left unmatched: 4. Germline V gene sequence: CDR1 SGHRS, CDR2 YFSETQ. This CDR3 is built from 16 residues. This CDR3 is CASSLGVAGSTDTQYF. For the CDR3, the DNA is TGCGCCAGCAGCTTGGGGGTAGCGGGCAGCACAGATACGCAGTATTTT.

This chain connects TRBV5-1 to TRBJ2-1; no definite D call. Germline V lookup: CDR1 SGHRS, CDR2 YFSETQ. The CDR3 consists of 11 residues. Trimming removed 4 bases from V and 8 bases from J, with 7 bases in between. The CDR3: CASSAEDEQFF. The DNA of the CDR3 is TGCGCCAGCAGCGCCGAGGATGAGCAGTTCTTC.

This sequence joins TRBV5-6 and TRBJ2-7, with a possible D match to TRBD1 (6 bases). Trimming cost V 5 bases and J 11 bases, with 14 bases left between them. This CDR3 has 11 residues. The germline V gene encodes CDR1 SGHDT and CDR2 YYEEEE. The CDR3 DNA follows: TGTGCCAGCAGTCAAACAGGGATCAAGTACTTC. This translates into CASSQTGIKYF.

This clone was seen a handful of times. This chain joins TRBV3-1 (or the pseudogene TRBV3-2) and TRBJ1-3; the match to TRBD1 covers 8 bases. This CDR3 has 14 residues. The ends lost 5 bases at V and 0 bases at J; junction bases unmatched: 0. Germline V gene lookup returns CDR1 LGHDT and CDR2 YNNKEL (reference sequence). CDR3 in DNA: TGTGCCAGCAGCACAGGGGGCTCTGGAAACACCATATATTTT. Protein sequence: CASSTGGSGNTIYF.

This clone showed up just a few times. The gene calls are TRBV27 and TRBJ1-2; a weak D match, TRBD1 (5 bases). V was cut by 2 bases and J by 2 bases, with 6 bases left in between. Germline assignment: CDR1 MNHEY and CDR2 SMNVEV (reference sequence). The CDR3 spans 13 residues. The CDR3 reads CASSLRQNYGYTF. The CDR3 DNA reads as TGTGCCAGCAGTTTACGACAGAACTATGGCTACACCTTC.

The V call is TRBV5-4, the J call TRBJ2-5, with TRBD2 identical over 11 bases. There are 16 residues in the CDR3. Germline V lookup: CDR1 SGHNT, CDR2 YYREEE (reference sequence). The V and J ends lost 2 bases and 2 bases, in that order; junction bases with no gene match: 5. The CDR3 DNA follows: TGTGCCAGCAGCTTTACTAGCGGGGGCCTACAAGAGACCCAGTACTTC. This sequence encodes CASSFTSGGLQETQYF.

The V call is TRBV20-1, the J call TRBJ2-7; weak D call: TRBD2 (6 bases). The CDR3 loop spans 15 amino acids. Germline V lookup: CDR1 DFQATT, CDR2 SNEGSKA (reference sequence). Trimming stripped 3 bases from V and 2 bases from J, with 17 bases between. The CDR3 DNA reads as TGCAGTGCTAGTGGCGCGGGGTGGAGGGCCTACGAGCAGTACTTC. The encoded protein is CSASGAGWRAYEQYF.

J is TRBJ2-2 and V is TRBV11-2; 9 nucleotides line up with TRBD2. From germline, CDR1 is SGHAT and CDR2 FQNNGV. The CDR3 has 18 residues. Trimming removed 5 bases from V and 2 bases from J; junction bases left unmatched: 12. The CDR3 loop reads CASSPSPRAGGNTGELFF. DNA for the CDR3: TGTGCCAGCAGCCCCTCCCCCCGAGCGGGGGGAAACACCGGGGAGCTGTTTTTT.

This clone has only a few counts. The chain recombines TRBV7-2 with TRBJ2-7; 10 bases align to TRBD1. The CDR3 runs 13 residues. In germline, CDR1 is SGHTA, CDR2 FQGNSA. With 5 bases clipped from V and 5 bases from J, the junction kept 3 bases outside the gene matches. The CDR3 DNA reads TGTGCCAGCAGCATAGGGACAGGGGACGAGCAGTACTTC. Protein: CASSIGTGDEQYF.

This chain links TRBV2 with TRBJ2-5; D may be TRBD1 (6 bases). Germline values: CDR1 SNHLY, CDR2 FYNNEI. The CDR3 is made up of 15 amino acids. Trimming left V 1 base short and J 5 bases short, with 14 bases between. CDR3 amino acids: CASSEVRGTGETQYF. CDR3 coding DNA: TGTGCCAGCAGTGAAGTGAGGGGGACGGGGGAGACCCAGTACTTC.

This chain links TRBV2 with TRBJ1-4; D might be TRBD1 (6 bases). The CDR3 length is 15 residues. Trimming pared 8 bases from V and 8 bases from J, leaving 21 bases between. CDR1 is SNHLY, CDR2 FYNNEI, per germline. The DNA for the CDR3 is TGTGCCAGCGGGGGTTCAGGGGCGTATACCGAAAAACTGTTTTTT. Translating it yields CASGGSGAYTEKLFF.

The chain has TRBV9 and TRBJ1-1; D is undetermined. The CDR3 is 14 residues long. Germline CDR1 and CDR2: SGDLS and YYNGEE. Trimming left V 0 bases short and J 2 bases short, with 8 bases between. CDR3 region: CASSVGGKNTEAFF. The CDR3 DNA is TGTGCCAGCAGCGTAGGAGGAAAAAACACTGAAGCTTTCTTT.

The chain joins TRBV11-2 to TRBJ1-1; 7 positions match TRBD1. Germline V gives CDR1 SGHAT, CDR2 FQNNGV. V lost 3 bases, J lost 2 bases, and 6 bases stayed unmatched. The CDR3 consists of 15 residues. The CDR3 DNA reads TGTGCCAGCAGCTTCCGGGACAGAACTAACACTGAAGCTTTCTTT. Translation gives CASSFRDRTNTEAFF.